This record looks at one T cell receptor (beta chain) sequence and its context. Its antigen is unknown. Germline loops: CDR1 SGHRS, CDR2 YFSETQ. This CDR3 is built from 15 residues. The V and J ends lost 1 base and 0 bases respectively, with 8 bases between them. The data belong to a study of Ad26.COV2.S vaccination and SARS-CoV-2 variants. Study-level information: Dosing was one shot or two shots 56 days apart.

Overall study findings and caveats: TCR breadth and depth analyses may have underestimated total T cell responses.

As to treatment: 15 to 20 received Ad26.COV2.S at low or high dose, single or two shots; about 5 received placebo; per-sample allocation not given. The investigators took samples on day 63 after the first vaccine or placebo injection. The table came from immunoSEQ multiplex PCR; TCRdb's copy has only in-frame clones and leaves some out. The sample has hundreds of thousands of clones, 75% to 95% seen once. Sample: peripheral blood, taken in a trial of Ad26.COV2.S vaccine versus placebo. The source of this sequence is a person between 18 and 60 years old who received the Ad26.COV2.S COVID-19 vaccine or a placebo. This chain links TRBV5-1 with TRBJ2-1; D is uncertain. The CDR3 DNA sequence: TGCGCCAGCAGCTTGATTCCCCTCTCCTACAATGAGCAGTTCTTC. This encodes CASSLIPLSYNEQFF.